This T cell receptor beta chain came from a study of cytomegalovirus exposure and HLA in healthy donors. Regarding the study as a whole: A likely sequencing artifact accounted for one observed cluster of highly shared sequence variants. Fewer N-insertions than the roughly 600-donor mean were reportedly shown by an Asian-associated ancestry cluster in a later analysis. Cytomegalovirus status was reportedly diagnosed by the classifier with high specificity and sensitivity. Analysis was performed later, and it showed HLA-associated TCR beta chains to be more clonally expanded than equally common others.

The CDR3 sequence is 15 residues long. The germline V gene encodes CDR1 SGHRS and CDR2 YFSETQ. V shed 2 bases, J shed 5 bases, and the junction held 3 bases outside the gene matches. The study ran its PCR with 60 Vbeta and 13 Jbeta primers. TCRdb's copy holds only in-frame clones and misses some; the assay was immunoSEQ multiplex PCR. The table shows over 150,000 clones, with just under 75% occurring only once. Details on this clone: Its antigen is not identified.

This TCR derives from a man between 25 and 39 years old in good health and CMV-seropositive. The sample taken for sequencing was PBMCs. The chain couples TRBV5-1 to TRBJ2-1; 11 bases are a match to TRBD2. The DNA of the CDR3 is TGCGCCAGCAGCTTTGGGACTAGCGGTAACAATGAGCAGTTCTTC. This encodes CASSFGTSGNNEQFF.